The 27 T cell receptor beta chains below were found in one sample sequenced in a study of molecular identifiers for immune sequencing clone quantification. TCRdb re-called the PCR reads with MiXCR, one entry per CDR3 protein. This table holds about 640,000 distinct CDR3 sequences, less than 20% found once. Sequenced input: naive CD8+ T cells from blood, with Jurkat cell RNA spiked in. Subset defined: FACS-sorted CD8+CD4-CCR7+CD45RA+ naive T cells. Source of these receptors: a human donor in good health. Some libraries in this study had Jurkat cell RNA spiked in.

In this sample, this clonotype turned up many times. The CDR3 spells CASSEGQGTYEQYF. CDR3 sequence (DNA): TGTGCCAGCAGTGAGGGACAGGGAACCTACGAGCAGTACTTC. The chain employs TRBV25-1 and TRBJ2-7; 9 bases agree with TRBD1. The V and J ends lost 3 bases and 2 bases, in that order; junction bases with no gene match: 2. The germline gives CDR1 MGHDK, CDR2 SYGVNS. The CDR3 has 14 residues.

This clonotype came up a few times. Since no conserved phenylalanine or tryptophan closes the CDR3, a read error is the likely cause. Because the CDR3's place on the DNA is in doubt, the DNA is left out and the CDR3 is given as listed by TCRdb. The rearrangement links TRBV21-1 to TRBJ2-1; the table gives TRBD1 as D, unverified against the DNA. TRBV21-1 is assigned pseudogene status. The CDR3 comprises 12 residues, both ends counted. The CDR3 region is CASSETGGAGVG.

The chain has TRBV20-1 and TRBJ2-5; TRBD2 agrees at 12 bases. This CDR3 is built from 16 residues. Germline V gene data show CDR1 as DFQATT and CDR2 as SNEGSKA (reference sequence). With 2 bases clipped from V and 2 bases from J, the junction kept 6 bases outside the gene matches. CDR3 loop: CSARPRTSGIQETQYF. The CDR3 bases are TGCAGTGCTAGACCCCGGACTAGCGGGATTCAAGAGACCCAGTACTTC.

This clonotype was recorded many times. This chain joins TRBV6-5 and TRBJ2-1, with D possibly being TRBD2 (6 bases). With 8 bases removed from V and 8 bases from J, the gap between germline ends came to 22 bases. The CDR3 extends over 15 amino acids. Germline CDR1 is MNHEY and CDR2 is SVGAGI. As DNA, the CDR3 is TGTGCCAGCCAAAGTTACCCGGGGGTAGGGCATGAGCAGTTCTTC. Its protein product is CASQSYPGVGHEQFF.

At least ten counts were recorded for this clonotype. The chain combines TRBV9 with TRBJ2-2, with D unresolved. Germline CDR1 and CDR2: SGDLS and YYNGEE. Trimming shortened V by 1 base and J by 7 bases, and 11 bases separated the two germline ends. This CDR3 has 14 residues. The CDR3 region is CASSVQSKGGELFF. CDR3 DNA: TGTGCCAGCAGCGTACAGTCAAAAGGCGGGGAGCTGTTTTTT.

This clonotype was recorded many times. This rearrangement joins TRBV29-1 to TRBJ2-3; tentatively, D is TRBD1 or TRBD2 (6 bases each). The V gene's germline CDR1 is SQVTM and CDR2 ANQGSEA. Trimming cost V 1 base and J 8 bases, with 19 bases left between them. The CDR3 consists of 15 residues. CDR3 nucleotide sequence: TGCAGCGTTGAAGGAGTCCTAGGGGGGTTTGGTACGCAGTATTTT. Encoded protein: CSVEGVLGGFGTQYF.

This clonotype was counted at least ten times. The chain joins TRBV7-9 to TRBJ1-1; D uncertain. The length of the CDR3 is 14 residues. Germline V gene data show CDR1 as SEHNR and CDR2 as FQNEAQ (reference sequence). Trimming removed 2 bases at V and 1 base at J, with 8 bases between. The CDR3 bases are TGTGCCAGCAGCTTATTTGCCCCGAACACTGAAGCTTTCTTT. This encodes CASSLFAPNTEAFF.

This clonotype appeared many times. The chain combines TRBV19 with TRBJ2-1; D not certain. The CDR3 loop spans 13 amino acids. The germline CDR1 and CDR2 sequences are LNHDA and SQIVND (reference sequence). The V and J ends lost 3 bases and 4 bases respectively, with 7 bases between them. The CDR3 sequence: CASSISSYNEQFF. The DNA for the CDR3 is TGTGCCAGTAGTATCTCGTCTTACAATGAGCAGTTCTTC.

At least ten counts were recorded for this clonotype. The J gene is TRBJ2-3, the V gene TRBV20-1; 9 nucleotides line up with TRBD2. The CDR3 has 13 amino acids. Germline-derived CDR1 and CDR2 are DFQATT and SNEGSKA (reference sequence). V shed 5 bases, J shed 3 bases, and the junction held 3 bases outside the gene matches. The CDR3 sequence: CSAWTSVTDTQYF. CDR3 bases: TGCAGTGCTTGGACTAGCGTGACAGATACGCAGTATTTT.

In this sample, this clonotype turned up once. The gene calls are TRBV29-1 and TRBJ2-7; TRBD1 matches 9 bases. This CDR3 comprises 13 residues. V lost 5 bases to trimming and J lost 7 bases; unmatched junction nucleotides: 9. Germline CDR1 reads SQVTM; CDR2 reads ANQGSEA. CDR3 in amino acids: CSVITGGSCEQYF. CDR3 DNA: TGCAGCGTTATAACAGGGGGCTCCTGTGAGCAGTACTTC.

The sample holds many counts of this clonotype. The V call is TRBV5-1, the J call TRBJ2-3, with D hard to call. Deletions cut 2 bases from V and 2 bases from J, with 15 bases between. The germline gives CDR1 SGHRS, CDR2 YFSETQ. This CDR3 is 16 amino acids long. The CDR3 DNA reads as TGCGCCAGCAGCTTCCTTAGCCCAAAGCTCACAGATACGCAGTATTTT. Encoded protein: CASSFLSPKLTDTQYF. The full variable domain, completed using reference TRBV5-1 and TRBJ2-3, is KAGVTQTPRYLIKTRGQQVTLSCSPISGHRSVSWYQQTPGQGLQFLFEYFSETQRNKGNFPGRFSGRQFSNSRSEMNVSTLELGDSALYLCASSFLSPKLTDTQYFGPGTRLTVL.

A word on this clonotype: With a much larger clone just one base away, this may be a read error. The rearrangement links TRBV20-1 to TRBJ1-2; 7 bases match TRBD1. J gave up 3 bases and V 0 bases, and 7 bases lay outside the gene matches. The CDR3 runs 15 residues. Germline values: CDR1 DFQATT, CDR2 SNEGSKA (reference sequence). The CDR3 here is CSARDHPDRDYGYTF. For the CDR3, the DNA is TGCAGTGCTAGAGATCACCCCGACAGGGACTATGGCTACACCTTC.

This clonotype was recorded many times. This chain connects TRBV14 to TRBJ2-1; possibly TRBD2 for D (7 bases). CDR1 is SGHDN, CDR2 FVKESK, per germline. This CDR3 comprises 15 residues. The V end lost 0 bases, the J end lost 9 bases, and 15 bases lay between the germline ends. CDR3 region: CASSQDLLRGGEQFF. The CDR3 bases are TGTGCCAGCAGCCAAGATCTCCTTAGGGGGGGTGAGCAGTTCTTC.

This clonotype has at least ten counts. This chain links TRBV20-1 with TRBJ2-7; 10 positions match TRBD2. Germline V CDR1 and CDR2: DFQATT, SNEGSKA (reference sequence). CDR3 length equals 15 residues. The V and J ends lost 0 bases and 3 bases, in that order; junction bases with no gene match: 5. CDR3 in DNA: TGCAGTGCTAGAGATTTCCGGACTAGCGGCTACGAGCAGTACTTC. Translating it yields CSARDFRTSGYEQYF.

In this sample, this clonotype turned up a few times. This rearrangement joins TRBV19 to TRBJ2-5; TRBD1 might be the D (6 bases). Trimming removed 1 base at V and 5 bases at J, with 14 bases between. Per the germline V gene, CDR1 is LNHDA and CDR2 is SQIVND (reference sequence). The CDR3 totals 15 residues. This CDR3 is CASSIGSRGRETQYF. The CDR3 bases are TGTGCCAGTAGTATAGGGAGCAGGGGCAGGGAGACCCAGTACTTC.

On this clonotype itself: A read error may produce the germline difference seen at one junction end. This chain connects TRBV9 to TRBJ1-3; unclear D gene. This CDR3 is built from 15 residues. The germline CDR1 and CDR2 sequences are SGDLS and YYNGEE. CDR3 in DNA: TGTACCAGCAGCGGATATGATATCTCTGGAAACACCATATATTTT. This encodes CTSSGYDISGNTIYF.

This clonotype was counted at least ten times. The J gene is TRBJ2-2, the V gene TRBV5-1; 7 bases are shared with TRBD1. Trimming cost V 4 bases and J 5 bases; bases outside gene matches: 8. This CDR3 has 15 amino acids. The germline V gene encodes CDR1 SGHRS and CDR2 YFSETQ. The CDR3 reads CASSRGDSLTGELFF. CDR3 bases: TGCGCCAGCAGCCGTGGGGACAGCCTGACCGGGGAGCTGTTTTTT.

This clonotype was seen repeatedly, ten times or more. DNA of the CDR3: TGTGCCAGCAGTTTAAACCCTGCGGCTAGCGGGGTTGTAGATACGCAGTATTTT. Translated, it gives CASSLNPAASGVVDTQYF. This chain uses TRBV27 with TRBJ2-3; 9 nucleotides align to TRBD2. This CDR3 has 18 residues. The V segment lost 2 bases and the J segment 5 bases; nucleotides outside the gene matches: 14. The germline gives CDR1 MNHEY, CDR2 SMNVEV (reference sequence).

This clonotype was observed many times. J is TRBJ1-3 and V is TRBV28; D not resolved. The CDR3 has 16 residues. V shed 3 bases and J shed 0 bases, with 12 bases lying between them. Germline CDR1 and CDR2: MDHEN and SYDVKM. The CDR3 DNA sequence: TGTGCCAGCAGTTTCCCCGACGGTCTCTCTGGAAACACCATATATTTT. It is translated as CASSFPDGLSGNTIYF.

The chain has TRBV27 and TRBJ1-1; 9 nucleotides line up with TRBD1. CDR1 and CDR2 from the germline V gene are MNHEY and SMNVEV (reference sequence). The CDR3 has 13 amino acids. V was clipped by 7 bases and J by 4 bases; unmatched bases: 4. DNA of the CDR3: TGTGCCAGCACCTCGACAGGGGGCACTGAAGCTTTCTTT. It specifies CASTSTGGTEAFF.

This clonotype appeared a single time. A much larger clone is a single base away; this may be a read error. This sequence joins TRBV20-1 and TRBJ2-2; the D is unclear. CDR1 is DFQATT and CDR2 is SNEGSKA in the germline V gene (reference sequence). V was cut by 5 bases and J by 5 bases, with 12 bases left in between. The CDR3 consists of 13 residues. The CDR3 sequence: CSASNFRTGELFF. CDR3 DNA sequence: TGCAGTGCTTCTAATTTCAGGACCGGGGAGCTGTTTTTT.

This clonotype was counted between two and nine times. This chain links TRBV9 with TRBJ2-4, with 8 bases matching TRBD2. The CDR3 is 13 residues long. The junction had 15 bases not matched to a gene; V was cut back by 6 bases and J by 16 bases. Germline values: CDR1 SGDLS, CDR2 YYNGEE. CDR3 protein: CASTSSVGGVPYF. For the CDR3, the DNA is TGTGCCAGCACCTCTTCCGTCGGGGGGGTACCTTACTTC.

The chain links TRBV24-1 to TRBJ1-1; 12 bases fit TRBD1. CDR3 size: 17 residues. Looked up from germline, CDR1 is KGHDR and CDR2 is SFDVKD. Germline trimming cut 3 bases from V and 4 bases from J; bases unmatched to any gene: 8. DNA for the CDR3: TGTGCCACCAGTGATATCCCCGGGACAGGGGGCCTCACTGAAGCTTTCTTT. This codes for CATSDIPGTGGLTEAFF.

This clonotype was seen many times. This sequence joins TRBV20-1 and TRBJ2-7, with 11 bases that match TRBD2. Trimming cost V 0 bases and J 3 bases; bases outside gene matches: 7. Germline V gene lookup returns CDR1 DFQATT and CDR2 SNEGSKA (reference sequence). The CDR3 runs to 16 residues. DNA of the CDR3: TGCAGTGCTAGAGATACGATGACTAGCGGGATCTACGAGCAGTACTTC. Its translation: CSARDTMTSGIYEQYF.

Turning to this clonotype: With a much larger clone just one base away, this may be a read error. This chain links TRBV7-3 with TRBJ2-2; D gene uncertain. Germline V gene lookup returns CDR1 SGHTA and CDR2 FQGTGA. The CDR3 runs 16 residues. CDR3 protein: CAGSSDPGPGTGELFF. For the CDR3, the DNA is TGTGCCGGCAGCTCGGACCCGGGCCCCGGAACCGGGGAGCTGTTTTTT.

The table lists this clonotype with many counts. V usage is TRBV15 and J usage is TRBJ1-4; D unresolved. The CDR3 sequence is 13 residues long. The V end lost 7 bases, the J end lost 5 bases, and 11 bases lay between the germline ends. Germline lookup yields CDR1 LNHNV and CDR2 YYDKDF (reference sequence). In DNA, the CDR3 is TGTGCCACCAACCTGCGGACGAATGAAAAACTGTTTTTT. Translating gives CATNLRTNEKLFF.

This clonotype has just a few counts. The CDR3 loop reads CASSQKIGYEQYF. The CDR3, as DNA: TGTGCCAGCAGCCAAAAGATAGGTTACGAGCAGTACTTC. The rearrangement joins TRBV11-2 to TRBJ2-7; D ambiguous. The CDR3 contains 13 residues. From germline, CDR1 is SGHAT and CDR2 FQNNGV. V was shortened by 5 bases and J by 4 bases, with 12 bases between the two germline ends.